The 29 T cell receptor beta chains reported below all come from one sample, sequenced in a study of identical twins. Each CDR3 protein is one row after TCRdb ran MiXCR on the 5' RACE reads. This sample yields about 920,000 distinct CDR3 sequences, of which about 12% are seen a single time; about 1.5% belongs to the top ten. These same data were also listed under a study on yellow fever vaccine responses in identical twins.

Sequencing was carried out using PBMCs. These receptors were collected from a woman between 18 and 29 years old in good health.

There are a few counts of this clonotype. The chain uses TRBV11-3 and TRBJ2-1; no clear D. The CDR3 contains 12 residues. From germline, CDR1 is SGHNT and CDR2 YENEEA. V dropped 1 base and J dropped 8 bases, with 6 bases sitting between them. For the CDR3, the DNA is TGTGCCAGCAGCTTAGTTTTTGATGAGCAGTTCTTC. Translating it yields CASSLVFDEQFF. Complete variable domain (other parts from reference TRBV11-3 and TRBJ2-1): EAGVVQSPRYKIIEKKQPVAFWCNPISGHNTLYWYLQNLGQGPELLIRYENEEAVDDSQLPKDRFSAERLKGVDSTLKIQPAELGDSAVYLCASSLVFDEQFFGPGTRLTVL.

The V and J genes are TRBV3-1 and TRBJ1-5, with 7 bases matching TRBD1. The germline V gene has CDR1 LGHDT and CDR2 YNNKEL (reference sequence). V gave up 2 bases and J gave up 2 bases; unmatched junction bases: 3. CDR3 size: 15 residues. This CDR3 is CASSQQGDGNQPQHF. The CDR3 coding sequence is TGTGCCAGCAGCCAACAGGGGGATGGCAATCAGCCCCAGCATTTT. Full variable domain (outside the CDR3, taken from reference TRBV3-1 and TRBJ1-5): DTAVSQTPKYLVTQMGNDKSIKCEQNLGHDTMYWYKQDSKKFLKIMFSYNNKELIINETVPNRFSPKSPDKAHLNLHINSLELGDSAVYFCASSQQGDGNQPQHFGDGTRLSIL.

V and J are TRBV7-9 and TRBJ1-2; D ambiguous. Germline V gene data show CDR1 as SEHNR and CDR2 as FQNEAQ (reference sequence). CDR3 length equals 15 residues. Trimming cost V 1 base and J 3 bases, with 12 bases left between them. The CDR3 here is CASSLGAKGHYGYTF. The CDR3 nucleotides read TGTGCCAGCAGCTTAGGGGCTAAGGGCCACTATGGCTACACCTTC.

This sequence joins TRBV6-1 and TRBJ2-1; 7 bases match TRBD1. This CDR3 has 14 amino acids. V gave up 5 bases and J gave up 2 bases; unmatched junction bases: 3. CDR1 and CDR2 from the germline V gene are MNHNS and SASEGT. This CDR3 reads CASSQQGAYNEQFF. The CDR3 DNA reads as TGTGCCAGCAGTCAGCAGGGGGCCTACAATGAGCAGTTCTTC.

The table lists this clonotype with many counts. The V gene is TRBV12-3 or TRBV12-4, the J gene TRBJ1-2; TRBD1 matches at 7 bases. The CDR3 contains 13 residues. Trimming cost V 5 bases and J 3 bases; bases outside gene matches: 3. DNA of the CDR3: TGTGCCAGCAGTGCCGGGACAGACTATGGCTACACCTTC. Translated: CASSAGTDYGYTF.

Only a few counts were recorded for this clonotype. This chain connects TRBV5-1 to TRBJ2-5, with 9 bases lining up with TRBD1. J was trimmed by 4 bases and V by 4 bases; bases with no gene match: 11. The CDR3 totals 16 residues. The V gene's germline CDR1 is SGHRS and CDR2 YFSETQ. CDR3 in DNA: TGCGCCAGCAGCATAACCGCGGGACAGGGAGGAGAGACCCAGTACTTC. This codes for CASSITAGQGGETQYF.

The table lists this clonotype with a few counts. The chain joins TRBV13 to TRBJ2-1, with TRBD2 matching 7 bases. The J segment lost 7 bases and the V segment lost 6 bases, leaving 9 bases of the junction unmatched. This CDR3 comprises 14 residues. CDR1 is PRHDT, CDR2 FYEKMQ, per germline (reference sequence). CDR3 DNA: TGTGCCAGCAGGGCCAGGGACTACTTAAATGAGCAGTTCTTC. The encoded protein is CASRARDYLNEQFF.

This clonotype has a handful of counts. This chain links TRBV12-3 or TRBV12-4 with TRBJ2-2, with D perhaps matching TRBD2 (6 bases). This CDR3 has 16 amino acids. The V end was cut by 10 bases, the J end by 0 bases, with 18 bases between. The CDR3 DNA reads TGTGCCATTTCAGGATGGGGGGACCCGAACACCGGGGAGCTGTTTTTT. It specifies CAISGWGDPNTGELFF.

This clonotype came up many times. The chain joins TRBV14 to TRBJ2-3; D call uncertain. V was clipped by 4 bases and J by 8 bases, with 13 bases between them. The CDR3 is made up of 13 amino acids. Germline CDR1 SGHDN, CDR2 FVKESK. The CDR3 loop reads CASSPNIGPTQYF. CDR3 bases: TGTGCCAGCAGCCCCAACATAGGACCTACGCAGTATTTT.

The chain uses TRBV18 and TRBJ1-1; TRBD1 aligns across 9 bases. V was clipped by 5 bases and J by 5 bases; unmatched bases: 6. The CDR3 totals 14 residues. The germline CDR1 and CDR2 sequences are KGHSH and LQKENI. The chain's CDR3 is CASSTGTGRTEAFF. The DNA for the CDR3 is TGTGCCAGCTCAACCGGGACAGGGAGGACTGAAGCTTTCTTT.

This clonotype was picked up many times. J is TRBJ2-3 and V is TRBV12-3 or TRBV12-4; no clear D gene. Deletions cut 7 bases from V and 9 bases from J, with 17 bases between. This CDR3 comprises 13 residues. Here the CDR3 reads CASTHWYQITQYF. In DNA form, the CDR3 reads TGTGCCAGCACGCACTGGTATCAGATAACGCAGTATTTT.

The CDR3 reads CASSIRTGASYEQYF. The CDR3 region has the DNA TGTGCCAGCAGTATAAGGACAGGGGCCTCCTACGAGCAGTACTTC. V is TRBV3-1 and J is TRBJ2-7; 9 nucleotides align to TRBD1. The V segment lost 6 bases and the J segment 0 bases; nucleotides outside the gene matches: 6. Germline V gives CDR1 LGHDT, CDR2 YNNKEL (reference sequence). The CDR3 is 15 residues long.

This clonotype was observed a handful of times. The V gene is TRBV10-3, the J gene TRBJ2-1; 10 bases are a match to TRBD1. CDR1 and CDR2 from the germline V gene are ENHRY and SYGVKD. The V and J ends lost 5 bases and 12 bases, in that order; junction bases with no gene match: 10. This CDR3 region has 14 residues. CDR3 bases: TGTGCCATCAGTAGGGACAGGGGATTAATCGTGCAGTTCTTC. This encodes CAISRDRGLIVQFF.

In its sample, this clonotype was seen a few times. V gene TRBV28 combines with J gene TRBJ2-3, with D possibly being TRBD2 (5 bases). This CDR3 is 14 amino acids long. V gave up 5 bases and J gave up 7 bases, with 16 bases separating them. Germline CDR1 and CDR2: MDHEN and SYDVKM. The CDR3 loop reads CASSNQYRGNTQYF. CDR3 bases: TGTGCCAGCAGTAATCAATACCGAGGGAATACGCAGTATTTT.

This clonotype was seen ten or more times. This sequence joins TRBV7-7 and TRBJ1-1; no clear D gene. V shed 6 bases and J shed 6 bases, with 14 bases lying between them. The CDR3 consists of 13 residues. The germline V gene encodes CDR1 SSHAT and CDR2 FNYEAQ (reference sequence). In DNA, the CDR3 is TGTGCCAGCAGTAAAGGGCCGGGAGCTGAAGCTTTCTTT. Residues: CASSKGPGAEAFF.

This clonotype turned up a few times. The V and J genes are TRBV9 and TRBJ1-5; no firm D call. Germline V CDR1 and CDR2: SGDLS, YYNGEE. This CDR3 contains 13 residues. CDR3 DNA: TGTGTCCGGCAGTACTTTAGCAATCAGCCCCAGCATTTT. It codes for CVRQYFSNQPQHF.

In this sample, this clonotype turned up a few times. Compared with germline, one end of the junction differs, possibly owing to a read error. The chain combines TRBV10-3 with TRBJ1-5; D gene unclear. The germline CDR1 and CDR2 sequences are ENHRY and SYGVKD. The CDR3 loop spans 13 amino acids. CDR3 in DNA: TGTGCCATCAGTAAGTCGTCGGGCTCGACTCTGCATTTT. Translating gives CAISKSSGSTLHF.

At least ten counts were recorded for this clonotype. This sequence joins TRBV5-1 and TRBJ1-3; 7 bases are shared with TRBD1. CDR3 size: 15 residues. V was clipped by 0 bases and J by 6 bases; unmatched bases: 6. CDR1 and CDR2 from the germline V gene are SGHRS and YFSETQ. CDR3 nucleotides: TGCGCCAGCAGCTTGGGCCGGACAGGTGTAAACACCATATATTTT. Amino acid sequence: CASSLGRTGVNTIYF.

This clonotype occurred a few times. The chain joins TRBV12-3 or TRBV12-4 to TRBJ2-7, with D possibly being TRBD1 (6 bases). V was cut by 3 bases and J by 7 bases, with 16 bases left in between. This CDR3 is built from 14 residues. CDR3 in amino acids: CASSLRGTPGEQYF. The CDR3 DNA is TGTGCCAGCAGTTTGAGGGGGACACCTGGGGAGCAGTACTTC.

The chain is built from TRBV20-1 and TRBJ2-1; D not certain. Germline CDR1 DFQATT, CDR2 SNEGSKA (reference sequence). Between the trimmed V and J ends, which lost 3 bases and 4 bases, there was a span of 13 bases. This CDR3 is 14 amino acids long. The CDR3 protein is CSASGVVGYNEQFF. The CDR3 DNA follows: TGCAGTGCTAGTGGGGTGGTGGGTTACAATGAGCAGTTCTTC.

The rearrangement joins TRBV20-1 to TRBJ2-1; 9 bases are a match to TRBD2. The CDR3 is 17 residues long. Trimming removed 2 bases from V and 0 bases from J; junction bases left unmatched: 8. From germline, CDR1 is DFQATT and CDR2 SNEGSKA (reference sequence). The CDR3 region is CSARPLAGADSYNEQFF. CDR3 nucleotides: TGCAGTGCTAGACCCTTAGCGGGGGCCGACTCCTACAATGAGCAGTTCTTC.

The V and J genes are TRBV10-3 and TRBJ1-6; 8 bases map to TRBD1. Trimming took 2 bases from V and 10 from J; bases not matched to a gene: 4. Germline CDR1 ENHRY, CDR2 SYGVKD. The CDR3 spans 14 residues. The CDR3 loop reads CAISETGGVSPLHF. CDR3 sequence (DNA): TGTGCCATCAGTGAGACAGGGGGTGTCTCACCCCTCCACTTT.

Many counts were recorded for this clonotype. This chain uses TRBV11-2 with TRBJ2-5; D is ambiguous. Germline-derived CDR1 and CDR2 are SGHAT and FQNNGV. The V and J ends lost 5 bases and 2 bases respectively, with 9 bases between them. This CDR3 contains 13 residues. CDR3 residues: CASSLSIQETQYF. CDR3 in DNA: TGTGCCAGCAGCCTCTCGATACAAGAGACCCAGTACTTC.

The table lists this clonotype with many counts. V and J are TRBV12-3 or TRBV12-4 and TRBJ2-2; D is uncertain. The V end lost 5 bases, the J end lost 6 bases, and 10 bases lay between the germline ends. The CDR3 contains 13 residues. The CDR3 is CASSTSSPGELFF. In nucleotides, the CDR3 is TGTGCCAGCAGTACCAGTTCCCCCGGGGAGCTGTTTTTT.

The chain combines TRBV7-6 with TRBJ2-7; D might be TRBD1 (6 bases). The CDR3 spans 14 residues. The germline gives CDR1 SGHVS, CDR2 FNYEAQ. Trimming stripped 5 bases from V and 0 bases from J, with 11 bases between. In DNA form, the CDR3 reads TGTGCCAGCAGCAACCAGGGGAGCTCCTACGAGCAGTACTTC. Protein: CASSNQGSSYEQYF.

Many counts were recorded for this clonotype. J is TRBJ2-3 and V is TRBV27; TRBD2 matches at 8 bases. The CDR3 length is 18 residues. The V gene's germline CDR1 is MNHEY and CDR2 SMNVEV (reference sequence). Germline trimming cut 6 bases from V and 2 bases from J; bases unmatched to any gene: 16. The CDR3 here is CASRTGGGLVYFTDTQYF. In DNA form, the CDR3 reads TGTGCCAGCAGAACCGGGGGGGGGCTTGTCTATTTCACAGATACGCAGTATTTT.

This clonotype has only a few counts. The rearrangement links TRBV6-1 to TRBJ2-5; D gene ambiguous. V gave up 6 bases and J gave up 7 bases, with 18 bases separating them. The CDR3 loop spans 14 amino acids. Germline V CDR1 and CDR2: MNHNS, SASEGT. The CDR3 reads CASRAAKTYRTQYF. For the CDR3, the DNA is TGTGCCAGCAGAGCAGCTAAGACTTATCGGACCCAGTACTTC.

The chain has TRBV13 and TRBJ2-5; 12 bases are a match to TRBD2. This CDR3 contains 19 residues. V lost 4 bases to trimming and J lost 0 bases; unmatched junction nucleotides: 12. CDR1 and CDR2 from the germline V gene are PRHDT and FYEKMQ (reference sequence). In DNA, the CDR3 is TGTGCCAGCAGCTCCCCTTGGGCGACTAGCGGGAGCTACCAAGAGACCCAGTACTTC. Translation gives CASSSPWATSGSYQETQYF.

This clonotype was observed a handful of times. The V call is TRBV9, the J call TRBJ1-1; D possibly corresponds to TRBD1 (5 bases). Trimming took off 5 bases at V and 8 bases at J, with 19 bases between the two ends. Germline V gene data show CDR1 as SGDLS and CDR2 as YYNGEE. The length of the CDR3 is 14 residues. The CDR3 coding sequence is TGTGCCAGCAGTCTCAACAGGTACGAGGGGGAAGCTTTCTTT. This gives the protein CASSLNRYEGEAFF.